A selection of T cell receptor beta chains follows, all from one sample in a study of blood T cell repertoires in COVID-19. Using immunoSEQ multiplex PCR, the repertoire was profiled, and TCRdb retains in-frame clones only, with some absent. The sample has about 180,000 clones, 85% seen once. Sequenced sample: PBMCs or T cells enriched from blood (not recorded which). The origin of the receptors is a man in his forties who had recovered from COVID-19. Both conserved end residues are part of each CDR3. A D gene is named only where the DNA matches it firmly. Clone size is stated in some rows and not others, as once, few, many or a class when expanded.

CDR3 protein	CDR3 DNA	J gene	clone size	V gene	D gene
CASGTSGFLSGNTIYF	TGTGCCAGCGGTACATCAGGGTTTCTCTCTGGAAACACCATATATTTT	TRBJ1-3	-	TRBV28	-
CSVEGGSGTDTQYF	TGCAGCGTTGAGGGAGGTTCCGGGACAGATACGCAGTATTTT	TRBJ2-3	-	TRBV29-1	-
CASSEGQGTDTQYF	TGTGCCAGCAGTGAGGGGCAAGGGACAGATACGCAGTATTTT	TRBJ2-3	-	TRBV2	-
CASSLLGGRGYTF	TGTGCCAGCAGTTTGCTTGGGGGCCGGGGCTACACCTTC	TRBJ1-2	few	TRBV12-3/TRBV12-4	-
CASSSSGTDTQYF	TGTGCCAGCAGCTCGAGCGGCACAGATACGCAGTATTTT	TRBJ2-3	-	TRBV5-4	-
CASSPGHGPQETQYF	TGTGCCAGCAGCCCCGGACACGGCCCCCAAGAGACCCAGTACTTC	TRBJ2-5	-	TRBV5-4	-
CAWKAGLNEQFF	TGTGCCTGGAAGGCAGGCTTGAATGAGCAGTTCTTC	TRBJ2-1	-	TRBV30	-
CAIPTGLTEAFF	TGTGCCATCCCGACAGGGCTCACTGAAGCTTTCTTT	TRBJ1-1	-	TRBV2	TRBD1
CASSTGGPFGNEQFF	TGTGCCAGTAGTACCGGAGGGCCCTTCGGCAATGAGCAGTTCTTC	TRBJ2-1	-	TRBV19	-
CASSGGAYNEQFF	TGCGCCAGCAGTGGCGGGGCCTACAATGAGCAGTTCTTC	TRBJ2-1	-	TRBV10-1	-
CASSVEVRRQNNEQFF	TGTGCCAGCAGCGTAGAGGTGCGGCGCCAGAACAATGAGCAGTTCTTC	TRBJ2-1	-	TRBV9	-
CATSGGLSGEQFF	TGTGCCACCTCAGGAGGGCTCAGCGGTGAGCAGTTCTTC	TRBJ2-1	-	TRBV6-5	-
CASSLQGRNTEAFF	TGTGCCAGCTCACTCCAGGGGCGGAACACTGAAGCTTTCTTT	TRBJ1-1	-	TRBV18	-
CASSGQTYNSPLHF	TGTGCCAGTAGTGGACAGACCTATAATTCACCCCTCCACTTT	TRBJ1-6	-	TRBV19	-
CASSLDGTANSPLHF	TGTGCCAGTAGCCTCGACGGGACAGCTAATTCACCCCTCCACTTT	TRBJ1-6	-	TRBV19	TRBD1
CASSFAGSPLHF	TGTGCCAGCAGCTTTGCGGGGTCACCCCTCCACTTT	TRBJ1-6	-	TRBV5-6	-
CATSQVVNRETQYF	TGTGCCACGTCACAGGTGGTGAATAGGGAGACCCAGTACTTC	TRBJ2-5	-	TRBV10-3	-
CASSITGGTEIPYEQYF	TGTGCCAGTAGTATAACGGGAGGGACAGAAATCCCCTACGAGCAATACTTC	TRBJ2-7	-	TRBV19	-
CASSEAGFEQYF	TGTGCCAGCTCCGAGGCAGGGTTTGAGCAGTACTTC	TRBJ2-7	-	TRBV6-5	-
CASSRDRVGSPLHF	TGCGCCAGCAGTCGGGACAGGGTCGGTTCACCCCTCCACTTT	TRBJ1-6	-	TRBV10-1	TRBD1
CASSRLAGAIEQFF	TGTGCCAGCAGCAGACTAGCGGGAGCAATTGAGCAGTTCTTC	TRBJ2-1	-	TRBV9	TRBD2
CASSAGTSGRARGDEQFF	TGCGCCAGCAGCGCCGGGACTAGCGGGAGGGCCAGAGGGGATGAGCAGTTCTTC	TRBJ2-1	-	TRBV5-1	TRBD2
CASSRDRGLPNTEAFF	TGTGCCAGCAGCCGGGACAGGGGCTTACCGAACACTGAAGCTTTCTTT	TRBJ1-1	-	TRBV3-1/TRBV3-2	TRBD1
CASSQSSSEQYF	TGTGCCAGCAGCCAATCGAGTAGCGAGCAGTACTTC	TRBJ2-7	-	TRBV7-9	-
CASSRLAGGLPGEQFF	TGTGCCAGCAGCCGACTAGCGGGGGGCCTTCCGGGTGAGCAGTTCTTC	TRBJ2-1	-	TRBV25-1	TRBD2
CATSAMNTEAFF	TGTGCCACCAGTGCCATGAACACTGAAGCTTTCTTT	TRBJ1-1	once	TRBV24-1	-
CASSMDGASGANVLTF	TGTGCCAGTAGTATGGATGGGGCCTCTGGGGCCAACGTCCTGACTTTC	TRBJ2-6	-	TRBV19	-
CASSDRSGQPQHF	TGCGCCAGCAGTGACAGGTCGGGGCAGCCCCAGCATTTT	TRBJ1-5	-	TRBV10-2	-
CASSIRETQYF	TGTGCCAGTAGTATTCGGGAGACCCAGTACTTC	TRBJ2-5	-	TRBV19	-
CASRPGSPTEAFF	TGTGCCAGCAGACCAGGGTCTCCCACTGAAGCTTTCTTT	TRBJ1-1	once	TRBV13	-
CASMLGGNTEAFF	TGTGCCAGCATGCTGGGGGGAAACACTGAAGCTTTCTTT	TRBJ1-1	-	TRBV2	-
CSASGTSESYNEQFF	TGCAGTGCTAGTGGGACTAGCGAGTCCTACAATGAGCAGTTCTTC	TRBJ2-1	once	TRBV20-1	TRBD2
CASSGPPQNYGYTF	TGTGCCAGCAGCGGGCCCCCCCAAAACTATGGCTACACCTTC	TRBJ1-2	once	TRBV9	-
CASSGALQSSGNTIYF	TGTGCCAGCAGTGGCGCGCTACAGAGCTCTGGAAACACCATATATTTT	TRBJ1-3	-	TRBV28	-
CSARDYTEAFF	TGCAGTGCTAGAGATTATACTGAAGCTTTCTTT	TRBJ1-1	-	TRBV20-1	-
CASSQDLSPGYSYEQYF	TGTGCCAGCAGCCAAGACCTGTCCCCGGGGTACTCCTACGAGCAGTACTTC	TRBJ2-7	-	TRBV14	-
CASTSGTGPGYTF	TGTGCCAGCACTTCCGGGACAGGGCCCGGCTACACCTTC	TRBJ1-2	-	TRBV6-5	TRBD1
CASSPTGLGATGELFF	TGTGCCAGCAGCCCTACGGGACTAGGAGCCACCGGGGAGCTGTTTTTT	TRBJ2-2	-	TRBV5-4	TRBD2
CASSSETGALGETQYF	TGTGCCAGCAGCTCCGAAACAGGGGCCCTCGGAGAGACCCAGTACTTC	TRBJ2-5	-	TRBV7-9	TRBD1
CASRRGTGGYGYTF	TGTGCCAGCAGGAGGGGGACAGGGGGGTATGGCTACACCTTC	TRBJ1-2	-	TRBV28	TRBD1
CASSLGGTAGNTIYF	TGTGCCAGCAGCTTAGGAGGGACAGCTGGAAACACCATATATTTT	TRBJ1-3	-	TRBV11-3	TRBD1
CASRQGSSYNSPLHF	TGTGCCAGCAGACAGGGATCGTCTTATAATTCACCCCTCCACTTT	TRBJ1-6	once	TRBV6-5	-
CASSRSGQGGNTIYF	TGTGCCAGCAGCCGCTCTGGCCAGGGGGGAAACACCATATATTTT	TRBJ1-3	-	TRBV3-1/TRBV3-2	-
CASSGGTGPRETQYF	TGTGCCAGTAGTGGCGGGACAGGGCCAAGGGAGACCCAGTACTTC	TRBJ2-5	-	TRBV19	TRBD1
CASRISNLRPYEQYF	TGTGCCAGCAGAATCAGTAATCTCCGTCCCTACGAGCAGTACTTC	TRBJ2-7	-	TRBV2	-